This TCR beta chain was retrieved from a study of cytomegalovirus exposure and HLA in healthy donors. Study in general: Prior work identified around 120 million unique TCR beta sequences in some 200 million T cells.

In regard to this clone: Antigen unknown.

Study outcomes and limitations: High sensitivity and specificity were reportedly achieved when the classifier diagnosed cytomegalovirus status. TCR beta V- and J-gene trimming, according to a later analysis, was linked to a missense DCLRE1C variant.

The CDR3 loop spans 15 amino acids. CDR1 and CDR2 (germline): SNHLY, FYNNEI. The primer mix had 60 Vbeta and 13 Jbeta primers. Assay used: immunoSEQ multiplex PCR; TCRdb lists only in-frame clones, some missing. Among some 140,000 clones listed, approximately 73% were seen once. The chain employs TRBV2 and TRBJ2-5, with a possible D match to TRBD1 (5 bases). The J call may be wrong; the DNA end is better matched by TRBJ2-7. This receptor was identified in a woman aged 40 to 50 in good health and CMV-seronegative. Sample: PBMCs. The CDR3 DNA follows: TGTGCCAGCAGTGGCAGGGCGCTCGGCTCCTACGAGCAGTACTTC. Its protein product is CASSGRALGSYEQYF.